These T cell receptor beta chains were read from a single sample in a study of lymphopenia after photon versus proton radiotherapy. The protocol was immunoSEQ multiplex PCR, while the TCRdb copy is restricted to in-frame clones and leaves out a portion. The repertoire consists of about 65,000 clones, with about nine tenths occurring once and the leading ten covering roughly 10%. Source: peripheral blood, taken from a patient treated with proton-based radiotherapy. Every receptor here comes from an elderly man with esophageal cancer. Each CDR3 is given with its conserved first and last residue. Fields, in order: clone size, CDR3 length, V gene, D gene, J gene, CDR3 protein, CDR3 DNA. A D gene is named only where the DNA matches it firmly. The listing skips clone size in some rows; elsewhere it reads once, few, many or a size class.

size: -; length: 13; V: TRBV11-3; D: -; J: TRBJ1-1; CDR3: CASSFGGNTEAFF; DNA: TGTGCCAGCAGCTTCGGGGGGAACACTGAAGCTTTCTTT
size: once; length: 14; V: TRBV19; D: TRBD2; J: TRBJ2-5; CDR3: CASRTSGALGTQYF; DNA: TGTGCCAGCAGGACTAGCGGGGCCCTAGGGACCCAGTACTTC
size: few; length: 9; V: TRBV20-1; D: -; J: TRBJ1-1; CDR3: CSAGSGAFF; DNA: TGCAGTGCTGGATCAGGGGCTTTCTTT
size: -; length: 15; V: TRBV13; D: TRBD1; J: TRBJ1-1; CDR3: CASSPWGQGDPEAFF; DNA: TGTGCCAGCAGCCCATGGGGACAGGGGGACCCTGAAGCTTTCTTT
size: -; length: 16; V: TRBV15; D: TRBD1; J: TRBJ2-1; CDR3: CATSRARDRGRYEQFF; DNA: TGTGCCACCAGCAGAGCCCGGGACAGGGGTAGGTATGAGCAGTTCTTC
size: -; length: 15; V: TRBV9; D: TRBD2; J: TRBJ2-5; CDR3: CASSARLASQETQYF; DNA: TGTGCCAGCAGCGCCCGACTAGCGTCCCAAGAGACCCAGTACTTC
size: once; length: 13; V: TRBV6-1; D: -; J: TRBJ1-6; CDR3: CASSEKWNSPLHF; DNA: TGTGCCAGCAGTGAGAAATGGAATTCACCCCTCCACTTT
size: -; length: 16; V: TRBV6-4; D: TRBD2; J: TRBJ2-1; CDR3: CASSALSSGGVNEQFF; DNA: TGTGCCAGCAGCGCCCTCTCTAGCGGGGGGGTCAATGAGCAGTTCTTC
size: -; length: 18; V: TRBV15; D: -; J: TRBJ1-1; CDR3: CATSRVLTGGDADTEAFF; DNA: TGTGCCACCAGCAGAGTTCTAACGGGGGGAGATGCGGACACTGAAGCTTTCTTT
size: -; length: 14; V: TRBV5-5; D: -; J: TRBJ1-2; CDR3: CASSLVQSFYGYTF; DNA: TGTGCCAGCAGCTTAGTTCAGTCATTCTATGGCTACACCTTC
size: -; length: 13; V: TRBV11-2; D: -; J: TRBJ2-7; CDR3: CASSPRKPGEQYF; DNA: TGTGCCAGCAGCCCGCGGAAACCCGGCGAGCAGTACTTC
size: few; length: 12; V: TRBV7-9; D: -; J: TRBJ1-2; CDR3: CASGSGARGYTF; DNA: TGTGCCAGCGGATCGGGGGCTAGAGGCTACACCTTC
size: -; length: 13; V: TRBV9; D: -; J: TRBJ2-3; CDR3: CASSVEGSDTQYF; DNA: TGTGCCAGCAGCGTAGAAGGGTCAGATACGCAGTATTTT
size: -; length: 17; V: TRBV4-3; D: TRBD2; J: TRBJ2-3; CDR3: CASSQDLLAGGQGTQYF; DNA: TGCGCCAGCAGCCAAGATCTCCTAGCGGGGGGCCAAGGTACGCAGTATTTT
size: -; length: 13; V: TRBV7-8; D: TRBD2; J: TRBJ2-1; CDR3: CASSTRLASEQFF; DNA: TGTGCCAGCAGCACGAGACTAGCCAGTGAGCAGTTCTTC
size: -; length: 15; V: TRBV9; D: TRBD1; J: TRBJ1-4; CDR3: CASSVGDRMNEKLFF; DNA: TGTGCCAGCAGCGTAGGGGACAGAATGAATGAAAAACTGTTTTTT
size: -; length: 14; V: TRBV18; D: -; J: TRBJ2-7; CDR3: CASSPGTQSYEQYF; DNA: TGTGCCAGCTCCCCCGGGACTCAATCCTACGAGCAGTACTTC
size: -; length: 13; V: TRBV6-1; D: -; J: TRBJ1-1; CDR3: CASSEAGYTEAFF; DNA: TGTGCCAGCAGTGAAGCGGGGTACACTGAAGCTTTCTTT
size: once; length: 16; V: TRBV5-4; D: -; J: TRBJ1-1; CDR3: CASSLAVSSVGTEAFF; DNA: TGTGCCAGCAGCTTGGCCGTTAGCTCCGTTGGGACTGAAGCTTTCTTT
size: -; length: 13; V: TRBV28; D: TRBD1; J: TRBJ2-5; CDR3: CASLSQGVETQYF; DNA: TGTGCCAGCTTATCACAGGGGGTAGAGACCCAGTACTTC
size: -; length: 14; V: TRBV30; D: -; J: TRBJ1-5; CDR3: CAWSVLDSNQPQHF; DNA: TGTGCCTGGAGTGTACTTGATAGCAATCAGCCCCAGCATTTT
size: -; length: 13; V: TRBV30; D: -; J: TRBJ1-2; CDR3: CAWSVSGEGGYTF; DNA: TGTGCCTGGAGTGTATCGGGGGAGGGCGGCTACACCTTC
size: -; length: 15; V: TRBV5-1; D: -; J: TRBJ2-3; CDR3: CASSLTGSPPDTQYF; DNA: TGCGCCAGCAGCTTGACGGGTTCCCCCCCGGATACGCAGTATTTT
size: once; length: 13; V: TRBV18; D: -; J: TRBJ2-2; CDR3: CASSPSQGGELFF; DNA: TGTGCCAGCTCACCCAGCCAAGGCGGGGAGCTGTTTTTT
size: once; length: 13; V: TRBV18; D: -; J: TRBJ2-7; CDR3: CASSPRQTYEQYF; DNA: TGTGCCAGCTCACCCAGACAGACCTACGAGCAGTACTTC
size: -; length: 12; V: TRBV11-2; D: -; J: TRBJ2-1; CDR3: CASSFSGRGQFF; DNA: TGTGCCAGCAGCTTTAGCGGTAGGGGGCAGTTCTTC
size: -; length: 15; V: TRBV18; D: TRBD1; J: TRBJ1-2; CDR3: CASYPRAGTVYGYTF; DNA: TGTGCCAGCTACCCCCGGGCCGGGACAGTCTATGGCTACACCTTC